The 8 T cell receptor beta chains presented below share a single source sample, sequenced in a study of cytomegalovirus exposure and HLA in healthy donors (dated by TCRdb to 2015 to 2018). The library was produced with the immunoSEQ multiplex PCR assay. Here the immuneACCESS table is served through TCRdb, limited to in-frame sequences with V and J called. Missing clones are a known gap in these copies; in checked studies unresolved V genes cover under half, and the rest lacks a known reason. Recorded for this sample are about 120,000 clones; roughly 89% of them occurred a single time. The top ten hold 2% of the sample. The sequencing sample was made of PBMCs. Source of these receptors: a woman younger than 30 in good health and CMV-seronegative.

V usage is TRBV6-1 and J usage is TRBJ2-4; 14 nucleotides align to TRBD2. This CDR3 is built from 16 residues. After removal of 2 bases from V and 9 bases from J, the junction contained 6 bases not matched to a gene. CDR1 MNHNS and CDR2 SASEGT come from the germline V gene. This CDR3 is CASSESGLAGGSIQYF. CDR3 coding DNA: TGTGCCAGCAGTGAATCCGGACTAGCGGGAGGTAGCATTCAGTACTTC.

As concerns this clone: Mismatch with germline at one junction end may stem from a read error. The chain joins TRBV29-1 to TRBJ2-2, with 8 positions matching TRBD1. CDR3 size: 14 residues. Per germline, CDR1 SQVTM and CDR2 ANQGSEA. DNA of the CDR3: TGCAGCGTTCCTTGGACAGGGATGCACCGGGGAGCTGTTTTT. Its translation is CSVPWTGMHRGAVF.

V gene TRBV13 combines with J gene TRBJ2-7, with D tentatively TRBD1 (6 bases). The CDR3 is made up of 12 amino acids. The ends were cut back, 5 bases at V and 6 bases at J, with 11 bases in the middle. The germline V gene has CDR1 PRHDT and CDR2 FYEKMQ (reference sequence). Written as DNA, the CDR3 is TGTGCCAGCAGCCAACAGGGAACCGAGCAGTACTTC. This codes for CASSQQGTEQYF. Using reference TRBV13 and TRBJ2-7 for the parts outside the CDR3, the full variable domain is AAGVIQSPRHLIKEKRETATLKCYPIPRHDTVYWYQQGPGQDPQFLISFYEKMQSDKGSIPDRFSAQQFSDYHSELNMSSLELGDSALYFCASSQQGTEQYFGPGTRLTVT.

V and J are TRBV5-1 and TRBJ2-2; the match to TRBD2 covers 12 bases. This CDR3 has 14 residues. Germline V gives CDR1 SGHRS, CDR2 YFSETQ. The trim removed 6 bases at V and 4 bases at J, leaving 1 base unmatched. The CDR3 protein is CASKLAGGTGELFF. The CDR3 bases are TGCGCCAGCAAACTAGCGGGAGGCACCGGGGAGCTGTTTTTT.

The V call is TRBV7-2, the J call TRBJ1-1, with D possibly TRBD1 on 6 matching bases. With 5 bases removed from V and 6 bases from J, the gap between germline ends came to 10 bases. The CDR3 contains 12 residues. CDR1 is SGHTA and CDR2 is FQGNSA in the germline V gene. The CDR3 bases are TGTGCCAGCAGCCTACAGGGTCCTGAAGCTTTCTTT. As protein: CASSLQGPEAFF.

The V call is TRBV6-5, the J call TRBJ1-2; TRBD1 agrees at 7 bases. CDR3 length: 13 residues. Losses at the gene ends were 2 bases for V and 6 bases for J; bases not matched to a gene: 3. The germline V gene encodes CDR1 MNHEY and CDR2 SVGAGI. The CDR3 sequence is CASSYRTGDGYTF. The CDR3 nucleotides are TGTGCCAGCAGTTACCGTACAGGGGATGGCTACACCTTC.

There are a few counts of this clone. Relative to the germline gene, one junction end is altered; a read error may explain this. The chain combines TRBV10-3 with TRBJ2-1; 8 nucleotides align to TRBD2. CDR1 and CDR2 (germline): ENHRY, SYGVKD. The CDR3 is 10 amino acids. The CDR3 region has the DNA TGTGCCAGCGATCGGGGGGGCATGCTCTTC. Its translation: CASDRGGMLF.

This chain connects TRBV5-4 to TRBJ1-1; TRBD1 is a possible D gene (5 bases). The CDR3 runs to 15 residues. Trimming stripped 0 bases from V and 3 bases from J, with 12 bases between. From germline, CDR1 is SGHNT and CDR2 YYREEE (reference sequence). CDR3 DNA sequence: TGTGCCAGCAGCTTGGGTTCGGGGGGGGACACTGAAGCTTTCTTT. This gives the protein CASSLGSGGDTEAFF.